The 21 T cell receptor beta chains reported below all come from one sample, sequenced in a study of naive and memory T cell subsets. Two oligonucleotides, mixed equimolar, formed the beta constant-region primer covering TRBC1 and TRBC2. Each CDR3 protein gets one entry after TCRdb re-called the UMI-ligation and nested PCR reads with MiXCR. The data hold some 100,000 distinct CDR3 sequences, with roughly 7% observed a single time. The material sequenced was central memory CD4+ T cells from blood. All receptors come from a human donor in good health.

A single count supports this clonotype. The chain carries TRBV5-1 and TRBJ2-1; D may correspond to TRBD1 or TRBD2 (5 bases each). The CDR3 length is 13 residues. The V gene's germline CDR1 is SGHRS and CDR2 YFSETQ. Trimming took off 4 bases at V and 5 bases at J, with 10 bases between the two ends. CDR3 amino acids: CASSGRGDNEQFF. The CDR3 DNA reads TGCGCCAGCAGCGGTAGGGGAGACAATGAGCAGTTCTTC.

This clonotype was recorded only once. This could be a read error, since a much larger clone is one nucleotide away. V and J are TRBV29-1 and TRBJ1-2; TRBD1 is a possible D gene (6 bases). Trimming cost V 4 bases and J 4 bases, with 13 bases left between them. Germline values: CDR1 SQVTM, CDR2 ANQGSEA. This CDR3 is built from 13 residues. CDR3 nucleotide sequence: TGCAGCGTTGGGGGGCCAACCTCCTATGGCTACACCTTC. Amino acids: CSVGGPTSYGYTF.

This clonotype appeared many times. V is TRBV28 and J is TRBJ2-1, with 12 bases fitting TRBD2. From germline, CDR1 is MDHEN and CDR2 SYDVKM. The CDR3 loop spans 15 amino acids. The trim removed 5 bases at V and 8 bases at J, leaving 7 bases unmatched. The DNA of the CDR3 is TGTGCCAGCAGTGAACTAGCGGGGGGCCTCGATGAGCAGTTCTTC. This encodes CASSELAGGLDEQFF.

This clonotype showed up just a few times. This chain connects TRBV30 to TRBJ1-2; TRBD1 might be the D (6 bases). The V end was cut by 0 bases, the J end by 5 bases, with 10 bases between. The germline V gene has CDR1 GTSNPN and CDR2 SVGIG (reference sequence). The CDR3 loop spans 13 amino acids. The CDR3 DNA sequence: TGTGCCTGGAGTGTAACAGGGAGGTATGGCTACACCTTC. Translation gives CAWSVTGRYGYTF.

This clonotype was seen a handful of times. This chain uses TRBV24-1 with TRBJ2-1; D may be TRBD1 (5 bases). Germline CDR1 and CDR2: KGHDR and SFDVKD. CDR3 length: 12 amino acids. Trimming took 6 bases from V and 7 from J, leaving 9 bases between them. The CDR3 region is CATSSYRNEQFF. The CDR3 coding sequence is TGTGCCACCAGTTCATACAGGAATGAGCAGTTCTTC.

Worth noting for this clonotype: A read error may be the cause here, since a much bigger clone is one base away. The chain is built from TRBV30 and TRBJ1-2; perhaps TRBD1 as D (5 bases). CDR1 is GTSNPN and CDR2 is SVGIG in the germline V gene (reference sequence). The CDR3 consists of 17 residues. This CDR3 is CVWSDNGGALGTRGYTF. In DNA, the CDR3 is TGTGTCTGGAGTGACAACGGAGGGGCCTTGGGAACGAGGGGCTACACCTTC.

This clonotype has a handful of counts. The chain carries TRBV20-1 and TRBJ2-3; possible D gene TRBD2, 5 bases. Trimming removed 1 base at V and 5 bases at J, with 7 bases between. Germline values: CDR1 DFQATT, CDR2 SNEGSKA (reference sequence). CDR3 size: 12 residues. CDR3 loop: CSARAAVDTQYF. The CDR3 DNA reads as TGCAGTGCTAGAGCAGCGGTAGATACGCAGTATTTT.

Many counts were recorded for this clonotype. The chain has TRBV20-1 and TRBJ2-3; TRBD2 aligns across 10 bases. The germline CDR1 and CDR2 sequences are DFQATT and SNEGSKA (reference sequence). The CDR3 contains 15 residues. Unmatched junction bases numbered 5, after V lost 3 bases and J lost 2 bases. The DNA of the CDR3 is TGCAGTGCTAGCCGAACTAGCGGGATCACAGATACGCAGTATTTT. Its translation: CSASRTSGITDTQYF.

This clonotype has only a few counts. The chain links TRBV5-1 to TRBJ2-7, with 9 bases lining up with TRBD1. Germline V gives CDR1 SGHRS, CDR2 YFSETQ. The trim removed 0 bases at V and 7 bases at J, leaving 8 bases unmatched. CDR3 size: 15 residues. CDR3: CASSLAGTGTGEQYF. Here the CDR3 DNA reads TGCGCCAGCAGCTTGGCCGGGACAGGGACTGGAGAGCAGTACTTC. Complete variable domain (other parts from reference TRBV5-1 and TRBJ2-7): KAGVTQTPRYLIKTRGQQVTLSCSPISGHRSVSWYQQTPGQGLQFLFEYFSETQRNKGNFPGRFSGRQFSNSRSEMNVSTLELGDSALYLCASSLAGTGTGEQYFGPGTRLTVT.

In this sample, this clonotype turned up many times. The chain combines TRBV20-1 with TRBJ2-2, with no clear D. V shed 3 bases and J shed 4 bases, with 9 bases lying between them. Germline values: CDR1 DFQATT, CDR2 SNEGSKA (reference sequence). This CDR3 is 13 amino acids long. The CDR3 coding sequence is TGCAGTGCTAGTATACGGACCACCGGGGAGCTGTTTTTT. Its protein is CSASIRTTGELFF.

This clonotype was seen ten or more times. V gene TRBV7-2 combines with J gene TRBJ2-4; tentative D call: TRBD1 (6 bases). The CDR3 consists of 14 residues. CDR1 and CDR2 from the germline V gene are SGHTA and FQGNSA. Deletions cut 4 bases from V and 2 bases from J, with 9 bases between. CDR3 nucleotides: TGTGCCAGCAGCTCGGGACAAACCAAAAACATTCAGTACTTC. Its translation is CASSSGQTKNIQYF.

Many counts were recorded for this clonotype. The rearrangement links TRBV11-2 to TRBJ1-1; possible D gene TRBD1, 5 bases. The CDR3 sequence is 17 residues long. V was clipped by 5 bases and J by 0 bases, with 19 bases between them. Germline CDR1 reads SGHAT; CDR2 reads FQNNGV. The CDR3 DNA follows: TGTGCCAGCAGCCAAACATGGGGGGGGACCCTGAACACTGAAGCTTTCTTT. Translation gives CASSQTWGGTLNTEAFF.

CDR3 sequence reads: CASRAGIYNEQFF. The CDR3 DNA follows: TGTGCCAGCAGGGCAGGGATCTACAATGAGCAGTTCTTC. V is TRBV12-3 or TRBV12-4 and J is TRBJ2-1, with D possibly TRBD1 on 5 matching bases. The CDR3 is made up of 13 amino acids. Trimming removed 6 bases at V and 3 bases at J, with 9 bases between.

The V and J genes are TRBV6-5 and TRBJ1-6; TRBD1 agrees at 7 bases. The CDR3 length is 16 residues. Germline V CDR1 and CDR2: MNHEY, SVGAGI. V lost 5 bases, J lost 1 base, and 5 bases stayed unmatched. Here the CDR3 DNA reads TGTGCCAGCAGTCGACAGGGAAGGTCCTATAATTCACCCCTCCACTTT. It translates to CASSRQGRSYNSPLHF.

This clonotype was detected many times. This chain uses TRBV7-2 with TRBJ2-6; 7 bases fit TRBD1. The ends lost 5 bases at V and 1 base at J; junction bases unmatched: 2. This CDR3 is 15 amino acids long. The germline gives CDR1 SGHTA, CDR2 FQGNSA. This CDR3 reads CASSDRVSGANVLTF. For the CDR3, the DNA is TGTGCCAGCAGCGACAGGGTTTCTGGGGCCAACGTCCTGACTTTC.

The sample holds many counts of this clonotype. This rearrangement joins TRBV4-2 to TRBJ2-6; the match to TRBD1 covers 7 bases. V trimming: 5 bases; J trimming: 0 bases; junction bases outside the gene matches: 1. Germline V gene lookup returns CDR1 LGHNA and CDR2 YNFKEQ. CDR3 length: 15 amino acids. CDR3: CASSGTDSGANVLTF. CDR3 in DNA: TGTGCCAGCAGCGGGACAGACTCTGGGGCCAACGTCCTGACTTTC.

This clonotype showed up just a few times. This chain connects TRBV6-7 to TRBJ2-2; D is uncertain. TRBV6-7 counts as an open reading frame of uncertain function. The V and J ends lost 11 bases and 1 base respectively, with 20 bases between them. The CDR3 has 16 residues. The CDR3 reads CAGPGGVVENTGELFF. CDR3 nucleotide sequence: TGTGCCGGCCCAGGTGGGGTGGTCGAGAACACCGGGGAGCTGTTTTTT.

The J gene is TRBJ1-6, the V gene TRBV18; possibly TRBD1 for D (5 bases). This CDR3 is 18 amino acids long. CDR1 KGHSH and CDR2 LQKENI come from the germline V gene. Trimming shortened V by 2 bases and J by 0 bases, and 14 bases separated the two germline ends. The CDR3 DNA follows: TGTGCCAGCTCACCAATTCCAAACAGGAGCTCCTATAATTCACCCCTCCACTTT. It yields the protein CASSPIPNRSSYNSPLHF.

This clonotype was counted many times. This chain uses TRBV7-9 with TRBJ2-4, with D possibly being TRBD1 (5 bases). The CDR3 covers 14 residues. Per germline, CDR1 SEHNR and CDR2 FQNEAQ (reference sequence). V lost 5 bases and J lost 1, with 9 bases in between. The CDR3 loop is CASSGAGAKNIQYF. For the CDR3, the DNA is TGTGCCAGCAGCGGGGCAGGGGCCAAAAACATTCAGTACTTC.

This clonotype appeared many times. The chain combines TRBV7-9 with TRBJ2-7, with D unresolved. Between the trimmed V and J ends, which lost 1 base and 6 bases, there was a span of 10 bases. Germline assignment: CDR1 SEHNR and CDR2 FQNEAQ (reference sequence). CDR3 length: 13 amino acids. CDR3 amino acids: CASSLGLSTEQYF. In DNA form, the CDR3 reads TGTGCCAGCAGCTTAGGACTCTCTACCGAGCAGTACTTC.

This clonotype was found a few times. The V gene is TRBV5-1, the J gene TRBJ2-2; D remains unclear. The germline gives CDR1 SGHRS, CDR2 YFSETQ. Trimming left V 1 base short and J 2 bases short, with 6 bases between. This CDR3 is built from 14 residues. The DNA for the CDR3 is TGCGCCAGCAGCTTGATAGTCAACACCGGGGAGCTGTTTTTT. It yields the protein CASSLIVNTGELFF.